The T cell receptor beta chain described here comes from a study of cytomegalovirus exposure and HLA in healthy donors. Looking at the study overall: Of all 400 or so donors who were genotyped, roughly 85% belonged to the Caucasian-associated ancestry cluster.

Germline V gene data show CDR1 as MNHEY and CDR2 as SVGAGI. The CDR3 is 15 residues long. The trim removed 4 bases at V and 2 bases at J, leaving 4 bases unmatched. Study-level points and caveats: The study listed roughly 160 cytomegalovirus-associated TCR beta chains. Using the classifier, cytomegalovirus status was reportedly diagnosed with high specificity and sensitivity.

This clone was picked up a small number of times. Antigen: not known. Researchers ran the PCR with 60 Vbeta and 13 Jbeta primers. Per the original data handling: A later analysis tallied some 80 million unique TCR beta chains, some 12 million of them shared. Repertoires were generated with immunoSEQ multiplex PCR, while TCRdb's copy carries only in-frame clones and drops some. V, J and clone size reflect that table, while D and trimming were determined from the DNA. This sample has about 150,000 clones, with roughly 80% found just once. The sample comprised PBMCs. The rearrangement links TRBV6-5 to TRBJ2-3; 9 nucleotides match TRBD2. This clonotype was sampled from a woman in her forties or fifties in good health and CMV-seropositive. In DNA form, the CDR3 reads TGTGCCAGCAGTTCCTGGACTAGCGACACAGATACGCAGTATTTT. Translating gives CASSSWTSDTDTQYF.